This TCR beta chain was documented in a study of response to subunit inactivated influenza vaccine. This CDR3 is built from 14 residues. Using its own MiXCR run on the RT-PCR reads, TCRdb lists one record per CDR3 protein. Found here are hundreds of thousands of distinct CDR3 sequences, under 20% of them singletons; the top ten hold around 9.9%. This TCR came from a man aged 45-65 years who received an inactivated influenza vaccine. The input for sequencing was PBMCs from blood, taken more than 4 days after vaccination. This sequence joins TRBV21-1 and TRBJ1-4. TRBV21-1 is annotated as a pseudogene. CDR3 bases: TGTGCCAGCAGACAGAGGCGGGTTGAGGAAAAACTGTTTTTT. It translates to CASRQRRVEEKLFF.